The 7 T cell receptor beta chains below come from one sample, sequenced in a study of shared clonotypes between healthy human individuals. Libraries were prepared by immunoSEQ multiplex PCR; TCRdb keeps only in-frame clonotypes and omits some of them. This table holds 2 million to 2.5 million clones, roughly 95% found once. Input material: naive CD4+ T cells sorted from blood. Subset described: CD45RA+ positively selected. The receptors were sampled from a young man in good health.

V usage is TRBV9 and J usage is TRBJ2-3; D could derive from TRBD1 or TRBD2 (5 bases each). The CDR3 covers 15 residues. Trimming shortened V by 0 bases and J by 1 base, and 9 bases separated the two germline ends. Germline V gene lookup returns CDR1 SGDLS and CDR2 YYNGEE. The CDR3 here is CASSVVQGGTDTQYF. The CDR3 DNA follows: TGTGCCAGCAGCGTAGTCCAGGGAGGCACAGATACGCAGTATTTT.

The V gene is TRBV28, the J gene TRBJ1-1; 10 bases map to TRBD1. V lost 6 bases and J lost 3; bases outside the gene matches: 16. The germline V gene encodes CDR1 MDHEN and CDR2 SYDVKM. This CDR3 comprises 18 residues. The CDR3: CASSSLIGDRGPYTEAFF. The CDR3 bases are TGTGCCAGCAGCTCCCTAATTGGGGACAGGGGACCGTACACTGAAGCTTTCTTT.

The chain combines TRBV9 with TRBJ1-3, with D tentatively TRBD1 (6 bases). Germline CDR1 reads SGDLS; CDR2 reads YYNGEE. The CDR3 has 16 residues. Between the trimmed V and J ends, which lost 0 bases and 4 bases, there was a span of 14 bases. The CDR3 protein is CASSVGGGGTGNTIYF. CDR3 sequence (DNA): TGTGCCAGCAGCGTAGGAGGCGGAGGGACAGGAAACACCATATATTTT.

The DNA of the CDR3 is TGTGCCACCAGCAGAGGTACGGGAGTGGAGTACTTC. Its protein product is CATSRGTGVEYF. The J gene is TRBJ2-7, the V gene TRBV15; D might be TRBD2 (6 bases). V lost 1 base to trimming and J lost 11 bases, with 12 bases between them. Germline V gene lookup returns CDR1 LNHNV and CDR2 YYDKDF (reference sequence). The CDR3 spans 12 residues.

The rearrangement uses TRBV27 and TRBJ2-7, with 8 bases fitting TRBD1. The trim removed 3 bases at V and 4 bases at J, leaving 5 bases unmatched. The germline V gene has CDR1 MNHEY and CDR2 SMNVEV (reference sequence). CDR3 length equals 14 residues. The CDR3, as DNA: TGTGCCAGCAGTTTGGGGACAGGCCGGTACGAGCAGTACTTC. This encodes CASSLGTGRYEQYF.

This sequence joins TRBV21-1 and TRBJ1-1; TRBD1 reflects the table's D call only, with no check against the DNA. TRBV21-1 is given as a pseudogene. The CDR3 consists of 15 residues. For the CDR3, the DNA is TGTGCCAGCAGCAAATCATTGACAGGGAACACTGAAGCTTTCTTT. Protein product: CASSKSLTGNTEAFF.

Only one count was recorded for this clone. This chain uses TRBV27 with TRBJ1-1; possible D gene TRBD1, 5 bases. Trimming stripped 4 bases from V and 0 bases from J, with 12 bases between. The germline V gene has CDR1 MNHEY and CDR2 SMNVEV (reference sequence). There are 15 residues in the CDR3. The chain's CDR3 is CASSSMGLMNTEAFF. Here the CDR3 DNA reads TGTGCCAGCAGTTCCATGGGACTGATGAACACTGAAGCTTTCTTT.